The rows below give T cell receptor beta chains drawn from one sample of a study of blood T cell repertoires in COVID-19. Produced via immunoSEQ multiplex PCR; TCRdb's table is partial and in-frame only. The sample lists nearly 300,000 clones; under 90% were seen once. Sequencing input: PBMCs or T cells enriched from blood (not recorded which). Receptor source: a woman between 45 and 60 years old who had been exposed to COVID-19. CDR3s leave out the opening cysteine and the closing phenylalanine or tryptophan. A D gene is named only where the DNA matches it firmly. The size of a clone is reported for some rows only, either as once, few or many, or as a class for expanded clones.

.	TRBV5-1	TRBJ2-7	.	ASSLAPDSPYEQY
.	TRBV7-8	TRBJ2-7	.	ASSITDDPYEQY
once	TRBV6-5	TRBJ1-1	.	ASSTQDSRGTEAF
.	TRBV5-6	TRBJ1-2	.	ASIPNPQGNYGYT
once	TRBV11-2	TRBJ2-3	.	ASSLDVGLLEDTQY
.	TRBV11-2	TRBJ1-2	.	ASSQQPKQGYGYT
once	TRBV5-6	TRBJ1-1	.	ASSFGGETEAF
.	TRBV5-1	TRBJ2-3	.	ASSFGGGGTDTQY
.	TRBV15	TRBJ1-1	.	ATSADSNTEAF
once	TRBV5-1	TRBJ2-1	TRBD2	ASSSGGPYNEQF
.	TRBV6-4	TRBJ2-3	TRBD2	ASSDSASGYTDTQY
.	TRBV28	TRBJ1-6	.	ASSLPGGRNYNSPLH
.	TRBV5-8	TRBJ2-5	.	ASIGQGGETQY
once	TRBV2	TRBJ2-1	.	ASSATGTPYNEQF
.	TRBV5-1	TRBJ2-7	.	ASSTGGAIESGEQY
.	TRBV5-1	TRBJ2-1	.	ASSLEVVTYNEQF
.	TRBV20-1	TRBJ2-7	.	SAIQNYEQY
.	TRBV11-2	TRBJ2-1	TRBD1	ASTSWEGGVNSYNEQF
.	TRBV5-4	TRBJ2-5	TRBD2	ASSSLAGGQETQY
.	TRBV6-2/TRBV6-3	TRBJ2-1	TRBD1	ASSYNYRGVEQF
once	TRBV5-5	TRBJ2-3	TRBD1	ASSPREGTGADTQY
.	TRBV6-8	TRBJ2-7	.	ASSGGEAYEQY
.	TRBV5-4	TRBJ1-2	.	ASSSSVYRERAANYGYT
once	TRBV19	TRBJ2-7	.	ASSGPPEPYEQY
.	TRBV28	TRBJ2-3	TRBD2	ASSPASGGGSTDTQY
few	TRBV19	TRBJ2-2	TRBD1	ASSTQGANTGELF
.	TRBV2	TRBJ1-2	.	ASSLQVRSGYT
.	TRBV6-5	TRBJ1-3	.	ASSLPLPTTGNTIY
few	TRBV29-1	TRBJ1-4	.	SVQVYNEKLF
.	TRBV5-6	TRBJ2-7	.	ASSPPGSQLPTLEQY
many	TRBV19	TRBJ1-1	.	ASSAFGQTNTEAF
.	TRBV23-1	TRBJ1-5	TRBD1	ANPTDRGPYSNQPQH
.	TRBV7-2	TRBJ2-2	.	ASSLDGWELF
.	TRBV15	TRBJ1-4	TRBD1	ATSRADRGRTNEKLF
.	TRBV7-8	TRBJ1-5	.	ASSPTRQGGNQPQH
.	TRBV28	TRBJ2-1	TRBD2	ASIPSGGAGDEQF
.	TRBV3-1/TRBV3-2	TRBJ2-3	.	ASSPGSSGISSTDTQY
.	TRBV19	TRBJ2-2	TRBD1	ASRQYGTANTGELF
once	TRBV28	TRBJ1-6	TRBD1	ASIRDSRNSPLH
.	TRBV6-5	TRBJ1-1	.	ASRRNTEAF
.	TRBV29-1	TRBJ2-1	TRBD1	SVVRDRRPNEQF
.	TRBV28	TRBJ2-3	TRBD1	ASSFPGGAGDTQY
.	TRBV27	TRBJ1-6	.	ASSFDRGNSPLH
once	TRBV7-8	TRBJ1-1	.	ASSFFPVDGQLYSSNTEAF
.	TRBV6-5	TRBJ1-2	.	ATQEGGGGYT
once	TRBV5-1	TRBJ2-5	.	ASSIGPGAQETQY
.	TRBV4-1	TRBJ2-1	TRBD2	ASSLRSSGVYNEQF
.	TRBV6-5	TRBJ2-3	.	ASSYGGRPDTQY